This TCR beta chain was obtained from a study of CXCR3-negative and CXCR3-positive naive CD8 T cells. Germline V CDR1 and CDR2: SGHVS, FNYEAQ. The CDR3 runs to 13 residues. Via 5' RACE with UMI labels, TRB cDNA libraries were prepared. TCRdb re-called the 5' RACE reads and gives one entry per CDR3 protein, without DNA. In total, the table holds about 40,000 distinct CDR3 sequences. Sequencing was done on a sample of memory CD8+ T cells from blood. The chain uses TRBV7-6 and TRBJ1-1. The clonotype originates from a human donor in good health. Some clones in this sample may be carry-over from other donors' samples. CDR3 sequence: CASSFSGNTEAFF.